The clone carrying this T cell receptor beta chain was recorded a few times. The CDR3 contains 17 residues. The germline CDR1 and CDR2 sequences are DFQATT and SNEGSKA (reference sequence). V lost 4 bases and J lost 8; bases outside the gene matches: 14. A library of TCRbeta sequences, prepared with unique molecular identifiers, was generated. Each CDR3 protein is one row after TCRdb ran MiXCR on the PCR reads. The data hold about 640,000 distinct CDR3 sequences, with 16% observed a single time. The data were obtained in a study of T-cell reconstitution after alpha-beta-depleted transplantation in children.

Sequences were derived from PBMCs from the stem cell graft donor, sampled from the stem cell graft. The clonotype comes from a human donor who donated a stem cell graft to a child with acute myeloid leukemia. V gene TRBV20-1 combines with J gene TRBJ1-6, with TRBD1 matching 10 bases. CDR3: CSAIKAEGDRGHSPLHF. The CDR3 DNA reads TGCAGTGCTATTAAGGCGGAGGGTGACAGGGGGCATTCACCCCTCCACTTT.